One T cell receptor (beta chain) is described in this entry. Antigen unknown. Germline V gene data show CDR1 as SEHNR and CDR2 as FQNEAQ (reference sequence). The V and J ends lost 5 bases and 5 bases, in that order; junction bases with no gene match: 7. This CDR3 spans 14 amino acids. The data derive from a study of T-cell memory formation after mild COVID-19. In the study overall: Among the donors, TCR clusters were largely specific to each donor.

Study results and limitations: Mostly located in CM and EM were contracting CD4+ clones, with contracting CD8+ clones located in EMRA. Memory sampled before infection contained some responding clones, suggesting cross-reactive memory joined.

TCR alpha and TCR beta cDNA libraries with sample barcodes and UMIs came from 5'RACE using constant-segment primers. TCRdb re-derived calls from the 5' RACE reads in MiXCR, one entry per CDR3 protein. The sample lists roughly 310,000 distinct CDR3 sequences, around a sixth occurring once. The sequenced sample was PBMCs or a T cell subset sorted from them (not recorded which). This sequence originates from a young man who had mild COVID-19 (a few samples of this study predate the infection). Cell type and time point are not known. The chain carries TRBV7-9 and TRBJ1-2, with 8 bases identical to TRBD1. The CDR3 loop is CASSLSRQGYGYTF. CDR3 sequence (DNA): TGTGCCAGCAGCCTCTCCCGACAGGGGTATGGCTACACCTTC.